This TCR beta chain was sequenced in a study of blood T cell repertoires in COVID-19. The overall study: The study drew acute and convalescent COVID-19 samples from the United States, Italy and Spain. The analysed material was cDNA or gDNA that came from T cells, B-cell-depleted T cells, or PBMCs.

Methods used by the authors: Reference gene primer amplification gave estimated nucleated cell counts. Generated by immunoSEQ multiplex PCR, the TCRdb table keeps only in-frame clones and is missing some. Clone size and the V and J calls come from that table; the DNA yielded D and trimming. The data show 45,000 to 50,000 clones, approximately 83% seen once. V shed 0 bases, J shed 7 bases, and the junction held 7 bases outside the gene matches. Germline V lookup: CDR1 SGHRS, CDR2 YFSETQ. This CDR3 has 16 amino acids. The chain carries TRBV5-1 and TRBJ2-2; 9 nucleotides align to TRBD2. Sequencing used peripheral blood. The receptor was isolated from a man older than 75 in a cohort sampled during active COVID-19. The CDR3 DNA reads TGCGCCAGCAGCTTGGCGGCGGGAGGGCCTCGCGGGGAGCTGTTTTTT. Its translation: CASSLAAGGPRGELFF.